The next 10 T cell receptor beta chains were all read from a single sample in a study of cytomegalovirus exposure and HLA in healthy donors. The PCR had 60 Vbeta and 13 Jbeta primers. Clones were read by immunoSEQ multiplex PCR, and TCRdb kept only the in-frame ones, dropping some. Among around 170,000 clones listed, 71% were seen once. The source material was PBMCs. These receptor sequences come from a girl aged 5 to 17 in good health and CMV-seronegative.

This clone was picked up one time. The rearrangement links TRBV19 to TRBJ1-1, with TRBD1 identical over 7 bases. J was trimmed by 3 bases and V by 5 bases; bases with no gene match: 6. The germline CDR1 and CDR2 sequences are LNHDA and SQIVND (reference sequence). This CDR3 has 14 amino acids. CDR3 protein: CASSRDSAYTEAFF. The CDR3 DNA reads TGTGCCAGTAGTCGGGACAGTGCGTACACTGAAGCTTTCTTT.

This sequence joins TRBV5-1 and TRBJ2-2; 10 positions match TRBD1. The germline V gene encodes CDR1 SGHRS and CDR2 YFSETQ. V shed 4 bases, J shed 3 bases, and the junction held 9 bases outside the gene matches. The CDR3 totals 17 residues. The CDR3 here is CASSRTGQGGYTGELFF. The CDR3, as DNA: TGCGCCAGCAGCCGAACAGGACAGGGGGGATACACCGGGGAGCTGTTTTTT.

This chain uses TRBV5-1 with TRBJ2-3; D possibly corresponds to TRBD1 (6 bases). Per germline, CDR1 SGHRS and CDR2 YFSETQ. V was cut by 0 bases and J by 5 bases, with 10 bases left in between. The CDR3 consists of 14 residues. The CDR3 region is CASSLDRVGDTQYF. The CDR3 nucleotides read TGCGCCAGCAGCTTGGACAGGGTTGGAGATACGCAGTATTTT. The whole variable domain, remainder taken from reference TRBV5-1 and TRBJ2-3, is KAGVTQTPRYLIKTRGQQVTLSCSPISGHRSVSWYQQTPGQGLQFLFEYFSETQRNKGNFPGRFSGRQFSNSRSEMNVSTLELGDSALYLCASSLDRVGDTQYFGPGTRLTVL.

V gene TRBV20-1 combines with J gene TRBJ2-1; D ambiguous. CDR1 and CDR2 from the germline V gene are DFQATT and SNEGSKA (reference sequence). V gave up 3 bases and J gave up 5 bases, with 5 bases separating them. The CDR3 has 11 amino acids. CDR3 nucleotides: TGCAGTGCTAGGTTAGACAATGAGCAGTTCTTC. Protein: CSARLDNEQFF.

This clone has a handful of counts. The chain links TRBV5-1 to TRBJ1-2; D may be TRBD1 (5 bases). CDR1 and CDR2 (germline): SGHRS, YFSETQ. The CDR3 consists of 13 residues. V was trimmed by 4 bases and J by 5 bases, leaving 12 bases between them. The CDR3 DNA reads TGCGCCAGCAGCCAGGGACTGATTTATGGCTACACCTTC. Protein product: CASSQGLIYGYTF.

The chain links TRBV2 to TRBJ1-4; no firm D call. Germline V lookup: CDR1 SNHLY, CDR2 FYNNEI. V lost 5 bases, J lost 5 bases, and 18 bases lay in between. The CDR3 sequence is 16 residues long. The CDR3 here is CASSPDGENLNEKLFF. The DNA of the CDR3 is TGTGCCAGCAGTCCCGACGGGGAAAACCTGAATGAAAAACTGTTTTTT.

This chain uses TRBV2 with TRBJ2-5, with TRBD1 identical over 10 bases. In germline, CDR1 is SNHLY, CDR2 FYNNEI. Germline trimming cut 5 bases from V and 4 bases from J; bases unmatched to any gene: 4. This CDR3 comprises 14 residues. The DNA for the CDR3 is TGTGCCAGCAGTCGGGACAGGGGATCAGAGACCCAGTACTTC. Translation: CASSRDRGSETQYF.

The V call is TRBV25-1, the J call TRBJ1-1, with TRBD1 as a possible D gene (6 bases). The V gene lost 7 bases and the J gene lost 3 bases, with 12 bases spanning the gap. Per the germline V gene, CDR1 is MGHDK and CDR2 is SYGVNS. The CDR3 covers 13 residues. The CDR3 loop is CASTSRGYTEAFF. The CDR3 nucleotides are TGTGCCAGCACGTCAAGGGGGTACACTGAAGCTTTCTTT.

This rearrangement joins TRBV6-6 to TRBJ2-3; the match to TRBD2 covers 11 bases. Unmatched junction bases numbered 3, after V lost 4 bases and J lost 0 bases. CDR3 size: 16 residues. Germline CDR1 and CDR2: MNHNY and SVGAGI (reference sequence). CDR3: CASSSVAGGSTDTQYF. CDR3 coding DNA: TGTGCCAGCAGTTCCGTAGCGGGGGGGAGCACAGATACGCAGTATTTT.

The CDR3 bases are TGTGCCAGCAGCTGGGGACAGAACAATCAGCCCCAGCATTTT. Its protein product is CASSWGQNNQPQHF. The chain has TRBV28 and TRBJ1-5; 7 bases agree with TRBD1. The V and J ends lost 6 bases and 3 bases, in that order; junction bases with no gene match: 5. The CDR3 is 14 amino acids. Germline lookup yields CDR1 MDHEN and CDR2 SYDVKM.